This TCR beta chain originates from a study of cytomegalovirus exposure and HLA in healthy donors. Points from the study as a whole: Later analysis showed TCR association rates varying by HLA locus, highest for DRB1 and lowest for HLA-C. Usually a TCR sequence was rare, but some public TCRs were found in many donors. Segments of the TCR beta V type were, in most cases, productive about 90% or about 30% of the time in an earlier analysis.

Vbeta (60) and Jbeta (13) primers were used in the PCR. Sequencing was performed with immunoSEQ multiplex PCR; in TCRdb, only in-frame clones are kept and a portion is missing. The repertoire holds about 100,000 clones, with 60% to 75% as singletons. Germline V gene lookup returns CDR1 SGHRS and CDR2 YFSETQ. CDR3 size: 15 residues. V dropped 2 bases and J dropped 2; count of bases not matched to a gene: 6. Likely unrecorded immune exposures existed in these nominally healthy donors. To note about this clone: Its antigen is still unknown.

The chain has TRBV5-1 and TRBJ2-5; 7 nucleotides align to TRBD1. The sequence came from a woman between 40 and 50 years old in good health and CMV-seronegative. Sequencing was performed on PBMCs. The CDR3 sequence: CASSFPGTDQETQYF. The DNA of the CDR3 is TGCGCCAGCAGCTTCCCCGGGACAGATCAAGAGACCCAGTACTTC.